Each of the 14 T cell receptor beta chains below was sequenced from the same sample in a study of T-cell reconstitution after alpha-beta-depleted transplantation in children. The authors prepared the TCRbeta library with unique molecular identifiers. TCRdb passed the PCR reads through MiXCR, listing each CDR3 protein once. Among some 520,000 distinct CDR3 sequences, 30% to 35% were seen once, and the ten largest hold around 2.3%. The sequencing used PBMCs from the stem cell graft donor, collected from the stem cell graft. The receptors come from a human donor who donated a stem cell graft to a child with aplastic anemia.

This clonotype appeared a few times. The chain uses TRBV7-2 and TRBJ2-5; a possible D gene is TRBD1 (5 bases). The CDR3 consists of 15 residues. The V end was cut by 2 bases, the J end by 1 base, with 11 bases between. Germline V gene data show CDR1 as SGHTA and CDR2 as FQGNSA. CDR3 in DNA: TGTGCCAGCAGCTTATATGGGGCCACCCAAGAGACCCAGTACTTC. Its translation is CASSLYGATQETQYF.

The chain combines TRBV7-9 with TRBJ1-2; D remains ambiguous. This CDR3 is built from 15 residues. V was pared by 1 base and J by 3 bases, with 12 bases between. From germline, CDR1 is SEHNR and CDR2 FQNEAQ (reference sequence). CDR3 residues: CASSLGGGADYGYTF. The DNA for the CDR3 is TGTGCCAGCAGCTTAGGGGGTGGAGCGGACTATGGCTACACCTTC.

The chain joins TRBV7-2 to TRBJ2-3; tentative D call: TRBD1 (6 bases). V shed 4 bases and J shed 2 bases, with 13 bases lying between them. The CDR3 spans 15 residues. Germline V gene data show CDR1 as SGHTA and CDR2 as FQGNSA. As DNA, the CDR3 is TGTGCCAGCAGCTATCGAACAGGGCCCACAGATACGCAGTATTTT. Its protein is CASSYRTGPTDTQYF.

This clonotype has just a few counts. The chain combines TRBV29-1 with TRBJ2-1; TRBD2 matches 10 bases. Per the germline V gene, CDR1 is SQVTM and CDR2 is ANQGSEA. CDR3 length: 15 residues. V was clipped by 6 bases and J by 6 bases; unmatched bases: 11. CDR3 region: CSVGGGLAGGNEQFF. The CDR3 coding sequence is TGCAGCGTGGGGGGAGGATTAGCGGGAGGCAATGAGCAGTTCTTC.

The genes are TRBV29-1 and TRBJ1-1, with a tentative D call TRBD1 (5 bases). This CDR3 spans 14 amino acids. In germline, CDR1 is SQVTM, CDR2 ANQGSEA. The V and J ends lost 4 bases and 4 bases respectively, with 16 bases between them. This chain's CDR3 is CSVGAGLGGTEAFF. CDR3 DNA: TGCAGCGTTGGTGCGGGTCTCGGGGGCACTGAAGCTTTCTTT.

This chain connects TRBV5-1 to TRBJ2-3, with a weak D call TRBD2 (5 bases). This CDR3 spans 14 amino acids. CDR1 is SGHRS, CDR2 YFSETQ, per germline. V was pared by 1 base and J by 7 bases, with 13 bases between. CDR3 protein: CASSLNGMGNTQYF. The CDR3 DNA follows: TGCGCCAGCAGCTTGAACGGGATGGGCAATACGCAGTATTTT.

The V gene is TRBV24-1, the J gene TRBJ2-5; D unresolved. V was pared by 6 bases and J by 2 bases, with 3 bases between. The CDR3 covers 11 residues. Germline values: CDR1 KGHDR, CDR2 SFDVKD. The CDR3 is CATSQQETQYF. CDR3 nucleotide sequence: TGTGCCACCAGTCAACAAGAGACCCAGTACTTC.

This chain links TRBV7-9 with TRBJ2-3, with D possibly TRBD2 on 7 matching bases. CDR3 length: 15 amino acids. Germline V gene lookup returns CDR1 SEHNR and CDR2 FQNEAQ (reference sequence). With 5 bases removed from V and 6 bases from J, the gap between germline ends came to 18 bases. The DNA for the CDR3 is TGTGCCAGCAGCCTACCCTCGGGGGGCGCGGATACGCAGTATTTT. Protein: CASSLPSGGADTQYF. Full variable domain (rest looked up from reference TRBV7-9 and TRBJ2-3): DTGVSQNPRHKITKRGQNVTFRCDPISEHNRLYWYRQTLGQGPEFLTYFQNEAQLEKSRLLSDRFSAERPKGSFSTLEIQRTEQGDSAMYLCASSLPSGGADTQYFGPGTRLTVL.

The J gene is TRBJ2-1, the V gene TRBV12-3 or TRBV12-4, with D possibly TRBD2 on 5 matching bases. The V end was cut by 5 bases, the J end by 4 bases, with 15 bases between. The CDR3 extends over 15 amino acids. The CDR3 region is CASSIGKTLYNEQFF. In DNA, the CDR3 is TGTGCCAGCAGTATCGGGAAGACCCTTTACAATGAGCAGTTCTTC.

CDR3 residues: CASRRGQLAEQYV. CDR3 in DNA: TGCGCCAGCAGGAGGGGACAGCTCGCCGAGCAGTACGTC. The chain joins TRBV10-2 to TRBJ2-7, with 7 bases that match TRBD1. Germline CDR1 WSHSY, CDR2 SAAADI. The CDR3 is 13 amino acids. V shed 6 bases, J shed 6 bases, and the junction held 8 bases outside the gene matches.

This clonotype occurred a few times. The chain is built from TRBV27 and TRBJ2-3; 13 bases are shared with TRBD2. The germline V gene has CDR1 MNHEY and CDR2 SMNVEV (reference sequence). The CDR3 has 15 residues. Trimming cost V 7 bases and J 3 bases; bases outside gene matches: 4. CDR3: CASTRLAGGTDTQYF. The CDR3, as DNA: TGTGCCAGCACGCGACTAGCGGGAGGAACAGATACGCAGTATTTT.

The chain is built from TRBV20-1 and TRBJ1-1; 8 bases are shared with TRBD1. CDR3 length: 14 amino acids. The V segment lost 6 bases and the J segment 1 base; nucleotides outside the gene matches: 7. Per the germline V gene, CDR1 is DFQATT and CDR2 is SNEGSKA (reference sequence). In nucleotides, the CDR3 is TGCAGTGCAACGGACAGGGTCCGGAACACTGAAGCTTTCTTT. Translated: CSATDRVRNTEAFF.

V is TRBV15 and J is TRBJ2-7, with unresolved D. V was pared by 3 bases and J by 3 bases, with 9 bases between. The CDR3 spans 13 residues. CDR1 and CDR2 from the germline V gene are LNHNV and YYDKDF (reference sequence). The CDR3 here is CATSSWQNYEQYV. In nucleotides, the CDR3 is TGTGCCACCAGCAGTTGGCAGAACTACGAGCAGTACGTC.

This clonotype showed up just a few times. The V and J genes are TRBV10-1 and TRBJ2-7, with 7 positions matching TRBD1. Trimming at V came to 3 bases and at J to 0 bases, leaving 8 bases not matched to a gene. CDR1 WNHNN and CDR2 SYGVQD come from the germline V gene (reference sequence). This CDR3 comprises 16 residues. CDR3 sequence: CASSEKQDRSSYEQYV. In nucleotides, the CDR3 is TGCGCCAGCAGTGAAAAGCAGGACAGGAGCTCCTACGAGCAGTACGTC.